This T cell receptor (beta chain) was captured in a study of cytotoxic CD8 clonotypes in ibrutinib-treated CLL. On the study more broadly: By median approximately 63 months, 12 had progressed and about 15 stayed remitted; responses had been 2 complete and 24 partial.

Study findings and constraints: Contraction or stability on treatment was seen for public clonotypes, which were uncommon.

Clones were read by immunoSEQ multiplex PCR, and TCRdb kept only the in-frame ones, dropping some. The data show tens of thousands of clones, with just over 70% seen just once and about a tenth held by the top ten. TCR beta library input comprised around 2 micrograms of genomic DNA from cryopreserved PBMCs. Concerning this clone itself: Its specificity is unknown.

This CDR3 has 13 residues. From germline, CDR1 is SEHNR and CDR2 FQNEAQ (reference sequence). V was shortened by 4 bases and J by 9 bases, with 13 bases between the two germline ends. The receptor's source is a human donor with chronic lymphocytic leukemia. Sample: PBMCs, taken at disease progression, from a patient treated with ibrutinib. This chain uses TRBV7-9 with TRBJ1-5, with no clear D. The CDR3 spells CASSYDLLGPQHF. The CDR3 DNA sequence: TGTGCCAGCAGCTACGACCTTCTGGGGCCCCAGCATTTT. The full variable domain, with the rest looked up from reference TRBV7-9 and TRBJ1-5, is DTGVSQNPRHKITKRGQNVTFRCDPISEHNRLYWYRQTLGQGPEFLTYFQNEAQLEKSRLLSDRFSAERPKGSFSTLEIQRTEQGDSAMYLCASSYDLLGPQHFGDGTRLSIL.